Below are 19 T cell receptor beta chains sequenced from a single sample in a study of blood T cell repertoires in COVID-19. Profiling relied on immunoSEQ multiplex PCR, and the TCRdb table lists in-frame clones only, not all of them. The top ten clones hold roughly 5.9% of a sample with 250,000 to 300,000 clones, 75% to 90% of them seen once. Sequenced: peripheral blood. These receptors were collected from a woman between 45 and 65 years old with COVID-19, enrolled during active disease.

V usage is TRBV19 and J usage is TRBJ2-1; 11 bases fit TRBD2. With 5 bases clipped from V and 5 bases from J, the junction kept 5 bases outside the gene matches. CDR3 length: 15 amino acids. The V gene's germline CDR1 is LNHDA and CDR2 SQIVND (reference sequence). As DNA, the CDR3 is TGTGCCAGTAGTGGTGGACTAGCGGGTAACAATGAGCAGTTCTTC. Its protein product is CASSGGLAGNNEQFF.

The chain carries TRBV11-3 and TRBJ2-2; 8 nucleotides match TRBD1. The CDR3 is made up of 19 amino acids. Germline V CDR1 and CDR2: SGHNT, YENEEA. The trim removed 3 bases at V and 5 bases at J, leaving 17 bases unmatched. The CDR3 reads CASSFGGVFGDRGTGELFF. The DNA of the CDR3 is TGTGCCAGCAGCTTCGGGGGCGTCTTTGGAGACAGGGGAACCGGGGAGCTGTTTTTT.

The chain employs TRBV27 and TRBJ2-7; 7 bases are shared with TRBD1. Germline values: CDR1 MNHEY, CDR2 SMNVEV (reference sequence). The CDR3 runs to 15 residues. V was clipped by 6 bases and J by 2 bases; unmatched bases: 10. CDR3 residues: CASRVRTGTTYEQYF. The CDR3 DNA sequence: TGTGCCAGCAGGGTTCGGACAGGAACTACCTACGAGCAGTACTTC.

The chain combines TRBV3-1 (or the pseudogene TRBV3-2) with TRBJ1-1; maybe TRBD1 (5 bases). The CDR3 loop spans 15 amino acids. V was clipped by 5 bases and J by 3 bases, with 16 bases between them. The germline V gene has CDR1 LGHDT and CDR2 YNNKEL (reference sequence). The CDR3 here is CASSDGRDFDTEAFF. As DNA, the CDR3 is TGTGCCAGCAGCGACGGACGGGACTTCGACACTGAAGCTTTCTTT.

The rearrangement uses TRBV2 and TRBJ1-2, with no clear D. Between the trimmed V and J ends, which lost 2 bases and 1 base, there was a span of 5 bases. CDR1 and CDR2 from the germline V gene are SNHLY and FYNNEI. This CDR3 has 13 amino acids. CDR3 region: CASSEWSNYGYTF. The CDR3 DNA is TGTGCCAGCAGTGAATGGAGTAACTATGGCTACACCTTC. Looking up the rest from reference TRBV2 and TRBJ1-2 gives the full variable domain: EPEVTQTPSHQVTQMGQEVILRCVPISNHLYFYWYRQILGQKVEFLVSFYNNEISEKSEIFDDQFSVERPDGSNFTLKIRSTKLEDSAMYFCASSEWSNYGYTFGSGTRLTVV.

The V call is TRBV25-1, the J call TRBJ2-5, with D tentatively TRBD2 (5 bases). V was clipped by 7 bases and J by 5 bases, with 11 bases between them. Germline CDR1 and CDR2: MGHDK and SYGVNS. The CDR3 spans 12 residues. The CDR3 sequence: CASNIPGETQYF. CDR3 nucleotides: TGTGCCAGCAACATCCCGGGGGAGACCCAGTACTTC.

The chain employs TRBV3-1 (or the pseudogene TRBV3-2) and TRBJ2-7; 8 bases fit TRBD1. Per the germline V gene, CDR1 is LGHDT and CDR2 is YNNKEL (reference sequence). V was clipped by 0 bases and J by 4 bases; unmatched bases: 5. The CDR3 sequence is 15 residues long. CDR3 sequence reads: CASSQDLTGVYEQYF. Here the CDR3 DNA reads TGTGCCAGCAGCCAAGATTTGACAGGGGTATACGAGCAGTACTTC.

The chain employs TRBV5-8 and TRBJ1-1; unclear D gene. From germline, CDR1 is SGHTS and CDR2 YDEGEE. The V end was cut by 3 bases, the J end by 2 bases, with 20 bases between. The CDR3 is 17 residues long. CDR3 nucleotides: TGTGCCAGCAGCTCTGCCCGTTTGGCTGGGCGTAACACTGAAGCTTTCTTT. Protein: CASSSARLAGRNTEAFF.

This clone has a handful of counts. The chain joins TRBV7-2 to TRBJ1-5; no clear D. The V and J ends lost 1 base and 5 bases respectively, with 12 bases between them. The CDR3 runs to 15 residues. Germline V lookup: CDR1 SGHTA, CDR2 FQGNSA. CDR3 sequence reads: CASSLESGGDQPQHF. The CDR3 DNA reads TGTGCCAGCAGCTTAGAATCAGGCGGGGATCAGCCCCAGCATTTT.

This chain links TRBV5-1 with TRBJ2-1; tentatively, D is TRBD2 (6 bases). Germline V gives CDR1 SGHRS, CDR2 YFSETQ. With 1 base removed from V and 4 bases from J, the gap between germline ends came to 12 bases. The CDR3 consists of 15 residues. For the CDR3, the DNA is TGCGCCAGCAGCTTGCATAGCGGAACTTACAATGAGCAGTTCTTC. Protein: CASSLHSGTYNEQFF.

The V gene is TRBV11-2, the J gene TRBJ1-1; 8 nucleotides align to TRBD1. The germline V gene has CDR1 SGHAT and CDR2 FQNNGV. This CDR3 is built from 13 residues. The V segment lost 3 bases and the J segment 6 bases; nucleotides outside the gene matches: 3. The CDR3 region has the DNA TGTGCCAGCAGCTTTACAGGGGGATCTGAAGCTTTCTTT. It encodes CASSFTGGSEAFF.

The V gene is TRBV5-6, the J gene TRBJ2-7, with 7 bases aligning to TRBD2. The CDR3 runs to 12 residues. Germline-derived CDR1 and CDR2 are SGHDT and YYEEEE. The V segment lost 3 bases and the J segment 7 bases; nucleotides outside the gene matches: 4. CDR3 amino acids: CASSSRRGEQYF. In DNA form, the CDR3 reads TGTGCCAGCAGCTCCCGGCGGGGGGAGCAGTACTTC.

The chain links TRBV19 to TRBJ2-5, with 10 bases identical to TRBD2. The J segment lost 5 bases and the V segment lost 4 bases, leaving 7 bases of the junction unmatched. The CDR3 sequence is 15 residues long. CDR1 and CDR2 (germline): LNHDA, SQIVND (reference sequence). CDR3 nucleotides: TGTGCCAGTAGTAGTCTAGCGGGAGTTGGCGAGACCCAGTACTTC. Translating it yields CASSSLAGVGETQYF.

The chain links TRBV21-1 to TRBJ2-5; whether TRBD2, the table's D call, matches the DNA was not checked. TRBV21-1 counts as a pseudogene. The CDR3 extends over 18 amino acids. The CDR3 sequence: CASSTRQGTSGNAETQYF. Written as DNA, the CDR3 is TGTGCCAGCAGCACTCGACAGGGGACTAGCGGGAACGCAGAGACCCAGTACTTC.

This chain links TRBV18 with TRBJ1-1; TRBD1 agrees at 8 bases. V shed 5 bases, J shed 1 base, and the junction held 6 bases outside the gene matches. The CDR3 extends over 15 amino acids. Germline V lookup: CDR1 KGHSH, CDR2 LQKENI. CDR3 protein: CASSAGQGTNTEAFF. The CDR3 nucleotides are TGTGCCAGCTCAGCTGGACAGGGAACGAACACTGAAGCTTTCTTT. The full variable domain, completed using reference TRBV18 and TRBJ1-1, is NAGVMQNPRHLVRRRGQEARLRCSPMKGHSHVYWYRQLPEEGLKFMVYLQKENIIDESGMPKERFSAEFPKEGPSILRIQQVVRGDSAAYFCASSAGQGTNTEAFFGQGTRLTVV.

The chain recombines TRBV9 with TRBJ2-3, with D possibly being TRBD1 (6 bases). V lost 4 bases, J lost 1 base, and 19 bases lay in between. There are 17 residues in the CDR3. The germline gives CDR1 SGDLS, CDR2 YYNGEE. The CDR3 DNA reads TGTGCCAGCAGCCTCGGACAGCTTCCACTTCGCACAGATACGCAGTATTTT. As protein: CASSLGQLPLRTDTQYF. Complete variable domain (other parts from reference TRBV9 and TRBJ2-3): DSGVTQTPKHLITATGQRVTLRCSPRSGDLSVYWYQQSLDQGLQFLIQYYNGEERAKGNILERFSAQQFPDLHSELNLSSLELGDSALYFCASSLGQLPLRTDTQYFGPGTRLTVL.

The chain is built from TRBV3-1 (or the pseudogene TRBV3-2) and TRBJ2-1; 14 bases agree with TRBD2. The ends lost 1 base at V and 16 bases at J; junction bases unmatched: 3. The germline V gene encodes CDR1 LGHDT and CDR2 YNNKEL (reference sequence). CDR3 length equals 13 residues. Here the CDR3 reads CASSQGGLAGAFF. The CDR3 DNA reads as TGTGCCAGCAGCCAAGGGGGACTAGCGGGAGCCTTCTTC.

A few counts support this clone. The same CDR3 also results from other DNA sequences found in this sample. The J gene is TRBJ1-5, the V gene TRBV3-1 (or the pseudogene TRBV3-2), with D tentatively TRBD1 (5 bases). The CDR3 has 14 amino acids. Germline CDR1 is LGHDT and CDR2 is YNNKEL (reference sequence). Trimming took off 1 base at V and 5 bases at J, with 9 bases between the two ends. For the CDR3, the DNA is TGTGCCAGCAGCCAAGCGGGGGGAGATCAGCCCCAGCATTTT. This gives the protein CASSQAGGDQPQHF.

V and J are TRBV11-2 and TRBJ1-2, with TRBD1 matching 10 bases. The CDR3 runs to 15 residues. Germline CDR1 reads SGHAT; CDR2 reads FQNNGV. V lost 5 bases and J lost 2; bases outside the gene matches: 5. CDR3 sequence reads: CASSPRTGGNYGYTF. CDR3 bases: TGTGCCAGCAGCCCCAGGACAGGGGGAAACTATGGCTACACCTTC.